This T cell receptor beta chain was recovered during a study of T cell repertoires in cytomegalovirus infection. As for the study in general: Indicated by public TCR beta signatures were CMV infection and matching HLA type. Study observations and caveats: There were HLA-C-restricted CMV-specific TCR beta clonotypes dominating the ex vivo response. Using cumulative public TCR beta family frequency, the authors identified those who carried CMV together with the relevant HLA.

The V and J ends lost 3 bases and 8 bases, in that order; junction bases with no gene match: 8. Germline CDR1 SGHKS, CDR2 YYEKEE (reference sequence). The CDR3 spans 14 residues. With regard to this clonotype: Its cognate antigen is unknown.

TCRdb re-called the reads with MiXCR, one entry per CDR3 protein. The sample yields hundreds of thousands of distinct CDR3 sequences, approximately 10% seen once. The clonotype originates from a human donor in good health (CMV status not recorded). Some clones in this sample may be carry-over from other donors' samples. The material sequenced was PBMCs. V is TRBV5-5 and J is TRBJ2-1; 7 bases agree with TRBD1. Written as DNA, the CDR3 is TGTGCCAGCAGCTCCAAGACAGGGCTCGATGAGCAGTTCTTC. This translates into CASSSKTGLDEQFF.